Described below is a single T cell receptor beta chain sequence and its context. Its matching antigen is unknown. This CDR3 region has 16 residues. The sample belongs to a study of cytomegalovirus exposure and HLA in healthy donors. Looking at the study overall: As an earlier analysis found, about 179 million T cells yielded about 100 million unique TCR beta sequences. Study-level results: Later, an analysis showed that TCR beta chains associated with HLA were more clonally expanded than others that were equally common. Prior analysis indicated that the majority of TCR beta V segments exhibited productivity approximately 87% or approximately 30% of the time.

The PCR had 60 Vbeta and 13 Jbeta primers. TCRdb's table, derived via immunoSEQ multiplex PCR, lists solely in-frame clones and lacks some. The sample's table shows 45,000 to 60,000 clones. The V call is TRBV21-1, the J call TRBJ2-5; the table calls TRBD2, which could not be checked here. TRBV21-1 has pseudogene status. This clonotype originated in a woman aged 40-49 years in good health and CMV-seronegative. Source material: PBMCs. CDR3 sequence: CASSKGGGGAQETQYF. The CDR3, as DNA: TGTGCCAGCAGCAAAGGCGGCGGGGGGGCCCAAGAGACCCAGTACTTC.